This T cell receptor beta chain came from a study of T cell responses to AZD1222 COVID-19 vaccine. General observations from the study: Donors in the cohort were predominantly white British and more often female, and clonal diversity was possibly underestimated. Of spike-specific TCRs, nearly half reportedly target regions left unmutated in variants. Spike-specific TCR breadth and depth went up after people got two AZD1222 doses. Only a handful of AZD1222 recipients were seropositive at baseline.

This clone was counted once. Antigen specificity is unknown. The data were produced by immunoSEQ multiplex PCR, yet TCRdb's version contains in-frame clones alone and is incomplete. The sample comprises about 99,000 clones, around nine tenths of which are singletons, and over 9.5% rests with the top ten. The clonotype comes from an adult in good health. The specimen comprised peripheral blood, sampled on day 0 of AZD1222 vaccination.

CDR3 protein: CASSPEGQGLFHTIYF. In DNA, the CDR3 is TGTGCCAGCAGCCCCGAAGGACAGGGACTTTTCCACACCATATATTTT. V and J are TRBV3-1 (or the pseudogene TRBV3-2) and TRBJ1-3, with 8 positions matching TRBD1. This CDR3 spans 16 amino acids. Losses at the gene ends were 4 bases for V and 8 bases for J; bases not matched to a gene: 13. The V gene's germline CDR1 is LGHDT and CDR2 YNNKEL (reference sequence).